Below are 23 T cell receptor beta chains sequenced from a single sample in a study of blood T cell repertoires in COVID-19. Profiling relied on immunoSEQ multiplex PCR, and the TCRdb table lists in-frame clones only, not all of them. The sample lists roughly 190,000 clones; around 83% were seen once. The sample taken for sequencing was peripheral blood. These receptors all stem from a middle-aged woman with acute or convalescent COVID-19.

The chain carries TRBV28 and TRBJ2-6; 10 bases fit TRBD1. Germline V gene sequence: CDR1 MDHEN, CDR2 SYDVKM. The CDR3 is 16 residues long. The V gene end was trimmed by 7 bases and the J gene end by 3 bases; junction bases not matched to a gene: 6. As DNA, the CDR3 is TGTGCCAGCAATAGACAGGGGGCTAGTGGGGCCAACGTCCTGACTTTC. Translated: CASNRQGASGANVLTF.

A remark on this clone: One end of the junction is discordant with germline, which a read error may explain. The V and J genes are TRBV7-7 and TRBJ1-6; maybe TRBD1 (5 bases). This CDR3 is 14 amino acids long. The V gene's germline CDR1 is SSHAT and CDR2 FNYEAQ (reference sequence). The CDR3, as DNA: TGTGCTAGCAGCTTAGAGGCTCAGGGTTCACCCCTCCACTTT. This translates into CASSLEAQGSPLHF.

The chain links TRBV28 to TRBJ2-6, with unresolved D. Between the trimmed V and J ends, which lost 6 bases and 0 bases, there was a span of 3 bases. Germline values: CDR1 MDHEN, CDR2 SYDVKM. CDR3 length: 13 amino acids. CDR3 sequence reads: CASSSSGANVLTF. Here the CDR3 DNA reads TGTGCCAGCAGCTCCTCTGGGGCCAACGTCCTGACTTTC.

The genes are TRBV7-8 and TRBJ2-7; 8 nucleotides align to TRBD1. This CDR3 is 15 amino acids long. Per the germline V gene, CDR1 is SGHVS and CDR2 is FQNEAQ. Trimming cost V 2 bases and J 2 bases; bases outside gene matches: 5. DNA of the CDR3: TGTGCCAGCAGCTTAATCCAGGGGGCGACCTACGAGCAGTACTTC. Amino acid sequence: CASSLIQGATYEQYF.

The genes are TRBV2 and TRBJ2-3; TRBD1 is a possible D gene (5 bases). V was shortened by 7 bases and J by 0 bases, with 11 bases between the two germline ends. The CDR3 contains 14 residues. The germline V gene has CDR1 SNHLY and CDR2 FYNNEI. In DNA form, the CDR3 reads TGTGCCAGCAATCTGCAGGGTAGCACAGATACGCAGTATTTT. As protein: CASNLQGSTDTQYF.

This chain connects TRBV7-9 to TRBJ2-3; 8 bases are a match to TRBD2. This CDR3 contains 15 residues. Germline V gives CDR1 SEHNR, CDR2 FQNEAQ (reference sequence). J gave up 6 bases and V 6 bases, and 11 bases lay outside the gene matches. The DNA for the CDR3 is TGTGCCAGCAGTTCCCGCGGGGGGCCCGGGGATACGCAGTATTTT. Translating it yields CASSSRGGPGDTQYF.

The V and J genes are TRBV7-3 and TRBJ1-2, with no clear D. The germline V gene encodes CDR1 SGHTA and CDR2 FQGTGA. Trimming shortened V by 2 bases and J by 4 bases, and 8 bases separated the two germline ends. The CDR3 contains 13 residues. DNA for the CDR3: TGTGCCAGCAGCTTAGATCCCGGCTATGGCTACACCTTC. It specifies CASSLDPGYGYTF.

This chain joins TRBV7-9 and TRBJ2-2; the match to TRBD2 covers 8 bases. CDR1 and CDR2 (germline): SEHNR, FQNEAQ (reference sequence). The J segment lost 4 bases and the V segment lost 5 bases, leaving 9 bases of the junction unmatched. The CDR3 contains 16 residues. The CDR3 coding sequence is TGTGCCAGCAGCCCAAAAGCGGGGGTGGTCACCGGGGAGCTGTTTTTT. Amino acid sequence: CASSPKAGVVTGELFF.

The J gene is TRBJ2-1, the V gene TRBV18; D is possibly TRBD2 (6 bases). This CDR3 comprises 16 residues. From germline, CDR1 is KGHSH and CDR2 LQKENI. The V and J ends lost 3 bases and 3 bases respectively, with 15 bases between them. This chain's CDR3 is CASSPPGTGGYNEQFF. The CDR3 bases are TGTGCCAGCTCACCTCCCGGGACTGGAGGCTACAATGAGCAGTTCTTC. The complete variable domain, with remaining parts taken from reference TRBV18 and TRBJ2-1, reads NAGVMQNPRHLVRRRGQEARLRCSPMKGHSHVYWYRQLPEEGLKFMVYLQKENIIDESGMPKERFSAEFPKEGPSILRIQQVVRGDSAAYFCASSPPGTGGYNEQFFGPGTRLTVL.

The chain's CDR3 is CSAGSQGTNEKLFF. The CDR3 nucleotides read TGCAGCGCCGGATCCCAGGGAACTAATGAAAAACTGTTTTTT. The chain is built from TRBV29-1 and TRBJ1-4, with D possibly matching TRBD1 (5 bases). Germline CDR1 is SQVTM and CDR2 is ANQGSEA. V gave up 7 bases and J gave up 1 base, with 13 bases separating them. CDR3 length: 14 amino acids.

This chain connects TRBV15 to TRBJ2-5; D remains unclear. The CDR3 is 13 residues long. Per the germline V gene, CDR1 is LNHNV and CDR2 is YYDKDF (reference sequence). V was shortened by 4 bases and J by 2 bases, with 8 bases between the two germline ends. The CDR3 DNA is TGTGCCACCAGCACGAGGAGTCAAGAGACCCAGTACTTC. It translates to CATSTRSQETQYF.

This sequence joins TRBV23-1 and TRBJ2-1; 13 bases match TRBD2. TRBV23-1 is noted as an ORF with a role that remains uncertain. V gave up 8 bases and J gave up 1 base; unmatched junction bases: 14. The CDR3 extends over 19 amino acids. CDR3 nucleotides: TGCGCCAGCTCCCCGGAAGGGACTAGCGGGACAGAGTCCTACAATGAGCAGTTCTTC. This translates into CASSPEGTSGTESYNEQFF.

The chain couples TRBV5-1 to TRBJ1-2, with D unresolved. The germline V gene encodes CDR1 SGHRS and CDR2 YFSETQ. The CDR3 has 13 residues. Trimming removed 5 bases from V and 6 bases from J, with 14 bases in between. Written as DNA, the CDR3 is TGCGCCAGCAGTACCCAGGCCAAGGATGGCTACACCTTC. Translated, it gives CASSTQAKDGYTF.

The genes are TRBV19 and TRBJ2-7; D is perhaps TRBD1 (6 bases). CDR1 and CDR2 from the germline V gene are LNHDA and SQIVND (reference sequence). This CDR3 contains 14 residues. V lost 7 bases and J lost 1, with 14 bases in between. The CDR3 DNA is TGTGCCAGTAACCGGGCAGGGGTTTCCTACGAGCAGTACTTC. Amino acids: CASNRAGVSYEQYF.

The V and J genes are TRBV28 and TRBJ1-2; 7 bases are shared with TRBD1. Per the germline V gene, CDR1 is MDHEN and CDR2 is SYDVKM. J gave up 5 bases and V 6 bases, and 6 bases lay outside the gene matches. The CDR3 sequence is 13 residues long. CDR3 region: CASSLGTAYGYTF. In nucleotides, the CDR3 is TGTGCCAGCAGCCTTGGGACAGCTTATGGCTACACCTTC.

This clone was seen a single time. V is TRBV2 and J is TRBJ1-6; weak D call: TRBD1 (5 bases). This CDR3 region has 14 residues. Between the trimmed V and J ends, which lost 9 bases and 7 bases, there was a span of 16 bases. Germline V gene data show CDR1 as SNHLY and CDR2 as FYNNEI. The CDR3 coding sequence is TGTGCCAGTAAAGGGGAGGGGAGGAATTCACCCCTCCACTTT. It translates to CASKGEGRNSPLHF.

The rearrangement uses TRBV19 and TRBJ1-6, with D maybe TRBD1 (5 bases). The CDR3 sequence is 16 residues long. Trimming stripped 9 bases from V and 2 bases from J, with 17 bases between. Germline V gives CDR1 LNHDA, CDR2 SQIVND (reference sequence). As DNA, the CDR3 is TGTGCCAGCAATAAGGGGTCGGAACCCTATAATTCACCCCTCCACTTT. This codes for CASNKGSEPYNSPLHF.

This clone is a singleton in its sample. The chain is built from TRBV7-3 and TRBJ2-1, with 8 positions matching TRBD2. This CDR3 contains 16 residues. Trimming at V came to 5 bases and at J to 5 bases, leaving 11 bases not matched to a gene. Germline V gene data show CDR1 as SGHTA and CDR2 as FQGTGA. As DNA, the CDR3 is TGTGCCAGCAGCCCAAAAGCCGGGGGGGCGGACAATGAGCAGTTCTTC. This translates into CASSPKAGGADNEQFF. The variable domain in full, with the rest retrieved from reference TRBV7-3 and TRBJ2-1, is GAGVSQTPSNKVTEKGKYVELRCDPISGHTALYWYRQSLGQGPEFLIYFQGTGAADDSGLPNDRFFAVRPEGSVSTLKIQRTERGDSAVYLCASSPKAGGADNEQFFGPGTRLTVL.

The J gene is TRBJ2-5, the V gene TRBV28, with D unresolved. Trimming removed 5 bases at V and 6 bases at J, with 10 bases between. The CDR3 sequence is 12 residues long. Germline V gives CDR1 MDHEN, CDR2 SYDVKM. As DNA, the CDR3 is TGTGCCAGCAGTCCCCTCGTCCAGACCCAGTACTTC. Protein sequence: CASSPLVQTQYF.

J is TRBJ1-2 and V is TRBV27; TRBD1 aligns across 9 bases. V was pared by 6 bases and J by 8 bases, with 4 bases of the junction left unmatched. Germline assignment: CDR1 MNHEY and CDR2 SMNVEV (reference sequence). This CDR3 is built from 12 residues. CDR3 amino acids: CASRPGTGGYTF. Written as DNA, the CDR3 is TGTGCCAGCAGGCCCGGGACAGGGGGCTACACCTTC.

The chain joins TRBV7-9 to TRBJ1-2, with 7 positions matching TRBD1. The CDR3 covers 13 residues. The V gene's germline CDR1 is SEHNR and CDR2 FQNEAQ (reference sequence). V was pared by 10 bases and J by 6 bases, with 11 bases of the junction left unmatched. The CDR3 is CATPRRGHDGYTF. For the CDR3, the DNA is TGTGCCACCCCGCGAAGGGGGCACGATGGCTACACCTTC.

The gene calls are TRBV5-4 and TRBJ2-5; possible D gene TRBD2, 5 bases. The CDR3 sequence is 14 residues long. Germline-derived CDR1 and CDR2 are SGHNT and YYREEE (reference sequence). V shed 5 bases and J shed 4 bases, with 15 bases lying between them. The DNA of the CDR3 is TGTGCCAGCAGTCCTATCGGGGAATCAGAGACCCAGTACTTC. Encoded protein: CASSPIGESETQYF. The full variable domain, in which reference TRBV5-4 and TRBJ2-5 provide the parts outside the CDR3, is ETGVTQSPTHLIKTRGQQVTLRCSSQSGHNTVSWYQQALGQGPQFIFQYYREEENGRGNFPPRFSGLQFPNYSSELNVNALELDDSALYLCASSPIGESETQYFGPGTRLLVL.

This clone was detected only a few times. The V and J genes are TRBV5-1 and TRBJ1-1, with D perhaps matching TRBD1 (6 bases). Germline-derived CDR1 and CDR2 are SGHRS and YFSETQ. V lost 2 bases and J lost 3, with 14 bases in between. This CDR3 has 15 residues. The CDR3 here is CASSLTGPAYTEAFF. CDR3 bases: TGCGCCAGCAGCTTAACAGGGCCCGCGTACACTGAAGCTTTCTTT.